These 12 T cell receptor beta chains originate from one sample sequenced in a study of cytomegalovirus exposure and HLA in healthy donors. Clones were read by immunoSEQ multiplex PCR, and TCRdb kept only the in-frame ones, dropping some. Of some 130,000 clones in the sample, 70% to 85% were seen once. The material sequenced was PBMCs. The receptors come from a man in his thirties or forties in good health and CMV-seropositive.

The chain uses TRBV6-1 and TRBJ2-7, with 7 bases aligning to TRBD1. The CDR3 sequence is 16 residues long. The V segment lost 1 base and the J segment 3 bases; nucleotides outside the gene matches: 9. CDR1 is MNHNS and CDR2 is SASEGT in the germline V gene. CDR3 loop: CASSEGATTGFYEQYF. The CDR3 nucleotides are TGTGCCAGCAGTGAAGGAGCCACGACAGGGTTCTACGAGCAGTACTTC.

This rearrangement joins TRBV6-1 to TRBJ1-2; possibly TRBD1 for D (6 bases). Germline lookup yields CDR1 MNHNS and CDR2 SASEGT. CDR3 length: 15 residues. V lost 7 bases and J 0 bases, leaving 15 bases between the germline ends. CDR3 amino acids: CASTGTLTANYGYTF. CDR3 sequence (DNA): TGTGCCAGCACTGGGACACTAACCGCTAACTATGGCTACACCTTC.

J is TRBJ2-6 and V is TRBV5-1; D is unresolved. Trimming removed 2 bases at V and 0 bases at J, with 12 bases between. CDR1 SGHRS and CDR2 YFSETQ come from the germline V gene. The CDR3 sequence is 17 residues long. The CDR3 DNA sequence: TGCGCCAGCAGCTTAATATCGCAGATCTCTGGGGCCAACGTCCTGACTTTC. Its protein is CASSLISQISGANVLTF. The variable domain in full, completed from reference TRBV5-1 and TRBJ2-6, reads KAGVTQTPRYLIKTRGQQVTLSCSPISGHRSVSWYQQTPGQGLQFLFEYFSETQRNKGNFPGRFSGRQFSNSRSEMNVSTLELGDSALYLCASSLISQISGANVLTFGAGSRLTVL.

The V call is TRBV5-1, the J call TRBJ2-7; 11 bases match TRBD2. The junction had 0 bases not matched to a gene; V was cut back by 2 bases and J by 2 bases. The CDR3 spans 14 residues. In germline, CDR1 is SGHRS, CDR2 YFSETQ. CDR3 nucleotides: TGCGCCAGCAGCTTTAGCGGGGGGGCCTACGAGCAGTACTTC. Residues: CASSFSGGAYEQYF.

The chain links TRBV9 to TRBJ1-2, with TRBD1 matching 10 bases. J was trimmed by 5 bases and V by 2 bases; bases with no gene match: 6. CDR3 size: 15 residues. CDR1 is SGDLS, CDR2 YYNGEE, per germline. The CDR3 DNA reads TGTGCCAGCAGCGTCTACGCGGACAGGGGGTATGGCTACACCTTC. Protein: CASSVYADRGYGYTF.

This chain connects TRBV27 to TRBJ2-1, with D unresolved. The CDR3 is made up of 17 amino acids. V shed 5 bases and J shed 5 bases, with 22 bases lying between them. The germline gives CDR1 MNHEY, CDR2 SMNVEV (reference sequence). The CDR3 nucleotides are TGTGCCAGCAGTCTGACTTCCTATATCCAAGCCAACAATGAGCAGTTCTTC. Residues: CASSLTSYIQANNEQFF.

This clone was detected only a few times. The CDR3 sequence is CASSNRDSRRTDTQYF. CDR3 coding DNA: TGTGCCAGCAGCAACCGGGACTCTAGGCGCACAGATACGCAGTATTTT. This chain joins TRBV9 and TRBJ2-3; possible D gene TRBD2, 6 bases. The CDR3 contains 16 residues. Germline V CDR1 and CDR2: SGDLS, YYNGEE. Trimming took off 4 bases at V and 1 base at J, with 16 bases between the two ends.

This chain uses TRBV6-1 with TRBJ2-2; D perhaps matches TRBD2 (5 bases). CDR1 is MNHNS, CDR2 SASEGT, per germline. The CDR3 is 13 residues long. The V and J ends lost 2 bases and 7 bases respectively, with 8 bases between them. The CDR3 here is CASSEMRDGELFF. CDR3 in DNA: TGTGCCAGCAGTGAAATGAGGGACGGGGAGCTGTTTTTT.

The chain is built from TRBV5-6 and TRBJ1-2; 7 bases map to TRBD1. The V gene end was trimmed by 1 base and the J gene end by 4 bases; junction bases not matched to a gene: 7. The CDR3 covers 15 residues. Germline CDR1 SGHDT, CDR2 YYEEEE. In nucleotides, the CDR3 is TGTGCCAGCAGCTTGTACAGGGGAGTGTCCTATGGCTACACCTTC. It yields the protein CASSLYRGVSYGYTF.

The V gene is TRBV18, the J gene TRBJ2-5; 10 positions match TRBD1. The trim removed 3 bases at V and 3 bases at J, leaving 4 bases unmatched. Germline V gives CDR1 KGHSH, CDR2 LQKENI. This CDR3 has 15 residues. This CDR3 is CASSPSTGGEETQYF. The CDR3 region has the DNA TGTGCCAGCTCACCTTCGACAGGGGGCGAAGAGACCCAGTACTTC.

As DNA, the CDR3 is TGTGCCACCAGCAGAGTACAGAAGCCCTACGAGCAGTACTTC. It codes for CATSRVQKPYEQYF. The chain has TRBV15 and TRBJ2-7; D is uncertain. This CDR3 contains 14 residues. The germline CDR1 and CDR2 sequences are LNHNV and YYDKDF (reference sequence). Trimming took off 1 base at V and 2 bases at J, with 9 bases between the two ends. Supplemented by reference TRBV15 and TRBJ2-7, the full variable domain reads DAMVIQNPRYQVTQFGKPVTLSCSQTLNHNVMYWYQQKSSQAPKLLFHYYDKDFNNEADTPDNFQSRRPNTSFCFLDIRSPGLGDTAMYLCATSRVQKPYEQYFGPGTRLTVT.

The chain combines TRBV7-8 with TRBJ2-7, with TRBD1 matching 12 bases. With 3 bases clipped from V and 7 bases from J, the junction kept 7 bases outside the gene matches. The germline CDR1 and CDR2 sequences are SGHVS and FQNEAQ. The CDR3 loop spans 15 amino acids. The CDR3 reads CASSFPGQGASEQYF. The DNA for the CDR3 is TGTGCCAGCAGCTTCCCGGGACAGGGGGCTTCTGAGCAGTACTTC. The entire variable domain, with the rest obtained from reference TRBV7-8 and TRBJ2-7, is as follows: GAGVSQSPRYKVAKRGQDVALRCDPISGHVSLFWYQQALGQGPEFLTYFQNEAQLDKSGLPSDRFFAERPEGSVSTLKIQRTQQEDSAVYLCASSFPGQGASEQYFGPGTRLTVT.